The present TCR beta chain was sequenced within a study of CD8 T cells in ankylosing spondylitis. General study results and limits: The authors reported significant enrichment of disease-linked clones in matched ankylosing spondylitis synovial fluid.

In TCRdb, the 5' RACE reads were re-called with MiXCR into one record per CDR3 protein. The sample holds about 42,000 distinct CDR3 sequences; around 2.9% are singletons and the top ten take roughly 4.4%. This clonotype has at least ten counts. Its antigen remains unidentified. The sequenced material came from blood, either unsorted or a sorted T cell fraction (not recorded which). The receptor comes from a male donor with ankylosing spondylitis or in good health (not recorded which).

CDR3 sequence: CASASTPNTEAFF. Here the CDR3 DNA reads TGTGCCAGCGCCTCGACCCCCAACACTGAAGCTTTCTTT. The rearrangement uses TRBV9 and TRBJ1-1, with unresolved D. V was cut by 7 bases and J by 2 bases, with 12 bases left in between. This CDR3 spans 13 amino acids. The germline V gene has CDR1 SGDLS and CDR2 YYNGEE.